What follows are 22 T cell receptor beta chains derived from one specimen sequenced in a study of HIV-infected patients and healthy controls. Reverse transcription used around 500 ng RNA and constant-region primers for alpha and beta. Using multiplexing indices, alpha and beta chain libraries were generated apart by chain-specific third strand synthesis. Each CDR3 protein gets one entry after TCRdb re-called the 5' RACE reads with MiXCR. Of some 20,000 distinct CDR3 sequences listed, approximately 9.5% were seen once; the top ten hold 5.5% to 7.5%. Whole blood was used without fractionation, so all unsorted peripheral T cells were included. Specimen: blood. Source of these receptors: an adult in good health.

This clonotype was seen repeatedly, ten times or more. This chain connects TRBV12-3 or TRBV12-4 to TRBJ2-5; 8 bases align to TRBD1. After removal of 6 bases from V and 3 bases from J, the junction contained 6 bases not matched to a gene. CDR3 length: 14 amino acids. CDR3 region: CASSLRGPEETQYF. CDR3 nucleotide sequence: TGTGCCAGCAGCCTCAGGGGGCCGGAAGAGACCCAGTACTTC.

This clonotype was counted ten times or more. The V gene is TRBV29-1, the J gene TRBJ2-1; D is uncertain. The V gene lost 4 bases and the J gene lost 7 bases, with 8 bases spanning the gap. From germline, CDR1 is SQVTM and CDR2 ANQGSEA. CDR3 size: 11 residues. The CDR3 nucleotides read TGCAGCGTTGCCGATCCGAATGAGCAGTTCTTC. Translated, it gives CSVADPNEQFF.

The gene calls are TRBV28 and TRBJ1-1; D unresolved. Germline V gene sequence: CDR1 MDHEN, CDR2 SYDVKM. The CDR3 is 15 amino acids. Trimming stripped 6 bases from V and 2 bases from J, with 16 bases between. This CDR3 is CASRSRVGRNTEAFF. As DNA, the CDR3 is TGTGCCAGCAGGTCGAGGGTCGGCAGAAACACTGAAGCTTTCTTT. The variable domain in full, completed from reference TRBV28 and TRBJ1-1, reads DVKVTQSSRYLVKRTGEKVFLECVQDMDHENMFWYRQDPGLGLRLIYFSYDVKMKEKGDIPEGYSVSREKKERFSLILESASTNQTSMYLCASRSRVGRNTEAFFGQGTRLTVV.

This clonotype was observed at least ten times. The V call is TRBV4-1, the J call TRBJ2-1, with 12 bases matching TRBD2. From germline, CDR1 is MGHRA and CDR2 YSYEKL. The CDR3 contains 17 residues. The V gene end was trimmed by 6 bases and the J gene end by 9 bases; junction bases not matched to a gene: 15. The CDR3 sequence is CASSRAPLAGGPGEQFF. DNA of the CDR3: TGCGCCAGCAGTCGAGCCCCCCTAGCGGGAGGGCCCGGTGAGCAGTTCTTC.

This clonotype was observed a few times. The genes are TRBV7-9 and TRBJ2-1; no definite D call. V was cut by 3 bases and J by 8 bases, with 8 bases left in between. In germline, CDR1 is SEHNR, CDR2 FQNEAQ (reference sequence). The CDR3 contains 12 residues. CDR3 in amino acids: CASSLRGDEQFF. CDR3 in DNA: TGTGCCAGCAGCTTGCGTGGGGATGAGCAGTTCTTC.

Ten or more counts support this clonotype. This chain links TRBV20-1 with TRBJ2-4, with D tentatively TRBD1 or TRBD2 (5 bases each). CDR3 size: 14 residues. The germline V gene has CDR1 DFQATT and CDR2 SNEGSKA (reference sequence). V lost 0 bases and J lost 9, with 15 bases in between. CDR3: CSARDAGTITIQYF. CDR3 DNA: TGCAGTGCTAGAGATGCCGGGACCATCACCATTCAGTACTTC.

By share of the sample, this clonotype is medium-sized. The genes are TRBV3-1 and TRBJ1-5, with no clear D. The CDR3 runs 15 residues. Germline CDR1 is LGHDT and CDR2 is YNNKEL (reference sequence). V shed 1 base and J shed 2 bases, with 9 bases lying between them. This chain's CDR3 is CASSQGGRRNQPQHF. The CDR3 DNA is TGTGCCAGCAGCCAAGGGGGTAGGCGCAATCAGCCCCAGCATTTT.

The J gene is TRBJ1-2, the V gene TRBV29-1, with D possibly matching TRBD1 (5 bases). The CDR3 has 12 amino acids. The germline CDR1 and CDR2 sequences are SQVTM and ANQGSEA. Trimming took 3 bases from V and 5 from J, leaving 10 bases between them. The CDR3 nucleotides read TGCAGCGTTGACCCCGACAGATATGGCTACACCTTC. Its translation is CSVDPDRYGYTF.

The sample holds many counts of this clonotype. J is TRBJ2-3 and V is TRBV27, with 8 bases matching TRBD1. The length of the CDR3 is 16 residues. V lost 0 bases to trimming and J lost 2 bases; unmatched junction nucleotides: 4. In germline, CDR1 is MNHEY, CDR2 SMNVEV (reference sequence). CDR3 loop: CASSLSQGAPTDTQYF. The DNA of the CDR3 is TGTGCCAGCAGTTTATCGCAGGGGGCACCCACAGATACGCAGTATTTT.

The gene calls are TRBV27 and TRBJ2-1; the D gene could be TRBD1 or TRBD2 (6 bases each). CDR1 MNHEY and CDR2 SMNVEV come from the germline V gene (reference sequence). This CDR3 contains 13 residues. V was shortened by 11 bases and J by 6 bases, with 17 bases between the two germline ends. The CDR3 DNA follows: TGTGCCTCCAACGGAGGGGGAGTCAATGAGCAGTTCTTC. Translating gives CASNGGGVNEQFF.

In its sample, this clonotype is medium-sized. The chain has TRBV30 and TRBJ1-1; a weak D match, TRBD1 (5 bases). V was trimmed by 2 bases and J by 4 bases, leaving 11 bases between them. This CDR3 is 13 amino acids long. Per germline, CDR1 GTSNPN and CDR2 SVGIG (reference sequence). The CDR3: CAWSSMGGTEAFF. CDR3 sequence (DNA): TGTGCCTGGAGTTCGATGGGGGGCACTGAAGCTTTCTTT.

At least ten counts were recorded for this clonotype. This chain uses TRBV12-3 or TRBV12-4 with TRBJ2-7, with TRBD2 matching over 10 bases. This CDR3 comprises 17 residues. The ends lost 3 bases at V and 2 bases at J; junction bases unmatched: 10. In nucleotides, the CDR3 is TGTGCCAGCAGTTTCAGTAGCGGGAGGATACAAACCTACGAGCAGTACTTC. Protein product: CASSFSSGRIQTYEQYF.

The genes are TRBV30 and TRBJ1-4; 7 bases agree with TRBD1. V dropped 0 bases and J dropped 1; count of bases not matched to a gene: 2. The CDR3 is 15 residues long. Looked up from germline, CDR1 is GTSNPN and CDR2 is SVGIG (reference sequence). CDR3 sequence: CAWSVRDRTNEKLFF. CDR3 nucleotide sequence: TGTGCCTGGAGTGTCAGGGACAGAACTAATGAAAAACTGTTTTTT. The variable domain in full, with the rest retrieved from reference TRBV30 and TRBJ1-4, is SQTIHQWPATLVQPVGSPLSLECTVEGTSNPNLYWYRQAAGRGLQLLFYSVGIGQISSEVPQNLSASRPQDRQFILSSKKLLLSDSGFYLCAWSVRDRTNEKLFFGSGTQLSVL.

By proportion, this clonotype is medium-sized. The chain recombines TRBV11-2 with TRBJ2-5; maybe TRBD1 (6 bases). CDR1 is SGHAT, CDR2 FQNNGV, per germline. CDR3 length equals 17 residues. The V end was cut by 0 bases, the J end by 5 bases, with 19 bases between. The CDR3 nucleotides read TGTGCCAGCAGCTTAGAAGGGCCAGGGGCAAGGGTGGAGACCCAGTACTTC. Translated: CASSLEGPGARVETQYF.

This clonotype was detected ten times or more. The rearrangement links TRBV20-1 to TRBJ1-4; no clear D. Trimming left V 6 bases short and J 0 bases short, with 5 bases between. Germline CDR1 is DFQATT and CDR2 is SNEGSKA (reference sequence). The CDR3 is 12 amino acids. Here the CDR3 reads CSAPATNEKLFF. CDR3 DNA: TGCAGTGCCCCAGCAACTAATGAAAAACTGTTTTTT.

This clonotype was counted at least ten times. The chain links TRBV4-1 to TRBJ2-7, with TRBD2 matching 11 bases. Germline V gene lookup returns CDR1 MGHRA and CDR2 YSYEKL. There are 20 residues in the CDR3. The ends lost 0 bases at V and 2 bases at J; junction bases unmatched: 15. The CDR3 is CASSQEGISGASGRTYEQYF. The CDR3 DNA reads as TGCGCCAGCAGCCAAGAAGGCATCAGTGGGGCTAGCGGGAGGACCTACGAGCAGTACTTC.

By sample fraction, this clonotype is medium-sized (0.01 to 0.1%). The CDR3 reads CASSQDLLGGMNTEAFF. For the CDR3, the DNA is TGCGCCAGCAGCCAAGATCTTCTAGGGGGAATGAACACTGAAGCTTTCTTT. The gene calls are TRBV4-1 and TRBJ1-1; D perhaps matches TRBD1 (6 bases). Germline CDR1 reads MGHRA; CDR2 reads YSYEKL. V was pared by 0 bases and J by 0 bases, with 14 bases between. The CDR3 loop spans 17 amino acids.

This clonotype was recorded a few times. The chain employs TRBV20-1 and TRBJ2-1, with 13 bases aligning to TRBD2. V lost 5 bases, J lost 4 bases, and 11 bases stayed unmatched. The CDR3 has 17 amino acids. The germline gives CDR1 DFQATT, CDR2 SNEGSKA (reference sequence). The CDR3 is CSAVRLAGGPAYNEQFF. CDR3 DNA: TGCAGTGCTGTTAGACTAGCGGGGGGACCAGCTTACAATGAGCAGTTCTTC.

This clonotype was seen a few times. The rearrangement links TRBV7-2 to TRBJ2-1; 8 bases map to TRBD1. With 1 base clipped from V and 9 bases from J, the junction kept 11 bases outside the gene matches. The CDR3 runs 16 residues. The V gene's germline CDR1 is SGHTA and CDR2 FQGNSA. DNA for the CDR3: TGTGCCAGCAGCTTAGGAGTCAGGGGGCCGGGCGTTGAGCAGTTCTTC. Its translation is CASSLGVRGPGVEQFF.

This clonotype was found many times. This rearrangement joins TRBV4-1 to TRBJ2-7, with D maybe TRBD1 (6 bases). Trimming stripped 1 base from V and 3 bases from J, with 13 bases between. Germline V gene lookup returns CDR1 MGHRA and CDR2 YSYEKL. The CDR3 runs to 15 residues. Here the CDR3 DNA reads TGCGCCAGCAGCCAAGCCAGCCCAGGGGTCTACGAGCAGTACTTC. This codes for CASSQASPGVYEQYF.

This clonotype was recorded at least ten times. The V gene is TRBV6-1, the J gene TRBJ2-7; D gene unclear. The CDR3 totals 13 residues. Germline CDR1 MNHNS, CDR2 SASEGT. V was pared by 4 bases and J by 3 bases, with 10 bases between. This CDR3 reads CASSANSNYEQYF. The CDR3, as DNA: TGTGCCAGCAGTGCTAACAGCAACTACGAGCAGTACTTC.

A few counts support this clonotype. V gene TRBV18 combines with J gene TRBJ2-5, with 7 bases identical to TRBD1. Germline V gene lookup returns CDR1 KGHSH and CDR2 LQKENI. The V segment lost 1 base and the J segment 2 bases; nucleotides outside the gene matches: 7. The CDR3 has 16 amino acids. CDR3 nucleotides: TGTGCCAGCTCACCACTTCGGGACAGCCCTCAAGAGACCCAGTACTTC. Encoded protein: CASSPLRDSPQETQYF. The variable domain in full, with the rest retrieved from reference TRBV18 and TRBJ2-5, is NAGVMQNPRHLVRRRGQEARLRCSPMKGHSHVYWYRQLPEEGLKFMVYLQKENIIDESGMPKERFSAEFPKEGPSILRIQQVVRGDSAAYFCASSPLRDSPQETQYFGPGTRLLVL.